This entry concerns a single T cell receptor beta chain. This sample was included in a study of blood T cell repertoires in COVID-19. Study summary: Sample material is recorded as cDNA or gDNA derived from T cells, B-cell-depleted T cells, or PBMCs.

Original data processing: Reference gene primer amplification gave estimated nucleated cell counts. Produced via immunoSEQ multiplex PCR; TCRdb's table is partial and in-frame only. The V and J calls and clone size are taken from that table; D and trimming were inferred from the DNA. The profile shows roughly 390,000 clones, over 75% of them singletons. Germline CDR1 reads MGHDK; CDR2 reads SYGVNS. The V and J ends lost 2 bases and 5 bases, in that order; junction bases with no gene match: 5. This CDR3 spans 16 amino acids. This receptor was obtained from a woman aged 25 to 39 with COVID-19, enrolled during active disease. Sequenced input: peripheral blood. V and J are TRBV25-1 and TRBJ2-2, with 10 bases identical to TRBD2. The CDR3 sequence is CASSEPSGSGTGELFF. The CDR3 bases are TGTGCCAGCAGTGAACCTAGCGGGAGCGGTACCGGGGAGCTGTTTTTT.